The next 26 T cell receptor beta chains were all read from a single sample in a study of blood T cell repertoires in COVID-19. The assay was immunoSEQ multiplex PCR, and TCRdb's table has in-frame clones only and misses some. The sample lists around 75,000 clones; around 89% were seen once. The sequenced sample consisted of peripheral blood. These receptors all come from a human donor in a cohort sampled during active COVID-19.

This chain links TRBV11-3 with TRBJ2-1; 10 positions match TRBD2. The CDR3 loop spans 14 amino acids. With 3 bases clipped from V and 5 bases from J, the junction kept 1 base outside the gene matches. Germline assignment: CDR1 SGHNT and CDR2 YENEEA. CDR3 region: CASSFSGRNNEQFF. DNA of the CDR3: TGTGCCAGCAGCTTTAGCGGGAGGAACAATGAGCAGTTCTTC.

The rearrangement joins TRBV7-2 to TRBJ2-5, with 9 bases lining up with TRBD2. This CDR3 contains 15 residues. V gave up 0 bases and J gave up 5 bases; unmatched junction bases: 4. Per the germline V gene, CDR1 is SGHTA and CDR2 is FQGNSA. The CDR3: CASSLAGLADETQYF. The CDR3 nucleotides are TGTGCCAGCAGCTTAGCGGGACTAGCTGACGAGACCCAGTACTTC.

The chain uses TRBV6-5 and TRBJ1-5; D is perhaps TRBD1 (5 bases). CDR1 is MNHEY and CDR2 is SVGAGI in the germline V gene. The V end was cut by 6 bases, the J end by 6 bases, with 9 bases between. This CDR3 region has 12 residues. CDR3 coding DNA: TGTGCCAGCAGGGGGGGAGGTCAGCCCCAGCATTTT. Translated: CASRGGGQPQHF.

V gene TRBV6-5 combines with J gene TRBJ2-1; D is unresolved. This CDR3 comprises 15 residues. Trimming shortened V by 5 bases and J by 0 bases, and 11 bases separated the two germline ends. Germline V gene lookup returns CDR1 MNHEY and CDR2 SVGAGI. The CDR3 protein is CASSKPGSSYNEQFF. CDR3 bases: TGTGCCAGCAGTAAGCCGGGTAGCTCCTACAATGAGCAGTTCTTC.

The V call is TRBV4-1, the J call TRBJ1-6; no firm D call. The CDR3 is made up of 15 amino acids. The V end was cut by 0 bases, the J end by 8 bases, with 11 bases between. Germline V lookup: CDR1 MGHRA, CDR2 YSYEKL. CDR3 bases: TGCGCCAGCAGCCAAGATAAGAGGATGGATTCACCCCTCCACTTT. The encoded protein is CASSQDKRMDSPLHF.

The rearrangement joins TRBV2 to TRBJ2-7; possibly TRBD1 for D (7 bases). The CDR3 runs to 13 residues. Trimming took off 6 bases at V and 4 bases at J, with 13 bases between the two ends. CDR1 is SNHLY, CDR2 FYNNEI, per germline. CDR3 amino acids: CASRVEGAYEQYF. DNA for the CDR3: TGTGCCAGCAGAGTGGAGGGGGCGTACGAGCAGTACTTC.

The V gene is TRBV6-6, the J gene TRBJ1-5; D perhaps matches TRBD1 (5 bases). Germline CDR1 and CDR2: MNHNY and SVGAGI (reference sequence). V lost 5 bases, J lost 3 bases, and 14 bases lay in between. CDR3 size: 15 residues. The CDR3 spells CASSLGGVDNQPQHF. CDR3 DNA sequence: TGTGCCAGCAGTCTCGGGGGGGTAGACAATCAGCCCCAGCATTTT.

This chain links TRBV5-1 with TRBJ2-3, with 11 nucleotides matching TRBD2. There are 15 residues in the CDR3. Germline V gene sequence: CDR1 SGHRS, CDR2 YFSETQ. With 0 bases clipped from V and 4 bases from J, the junction kept 1 base outside the gene matches. The CDR3 is CASSLGLAGPDTQYF. CDR3 sequence (DNA): TGCGCCAGCAGCTTGGGACTAGCGGGACCAGATACGCAGTATTTT.

V gene TRBV11-2 combines with J gene TRBJ2-7, with 10 bases matching TRBD1. J was trimmed by 2 bases and V by 6 bases; bases with no gene match: 4. This CDR3 spans 14 amino acids. Per the germline V gene, CDR1 is SGHAT and CDR2 is FQNNGV. CDR3 amino acids: CASRGTGVTYEQYF. In nucleotides, the CDR3 is TGTGCCAGCAGGGGGACAGGGGTCACCTACGAGCAGTACTTC.

The rearrangement links TRBV27 to TRBJ2-2; 9 positions agree with TRBD2. Germline CDR1 reads MNHEY; CDR2 reads SMNVEV (reference sequence). The junction had 3 bases not matched to a gene; V was cut back by 3 bases and J by 4 bases. This CDR3 is built from 15 residues. CDR3 DNA sequence: TGTGCCAGCAGTTTCGGGACTAGCAGCACCGGGGAGCTGTTTTTT. This sequence encodes CASSFGTSSTGELFF.

This clone has a handful of counts. The chain combines TRBV7-8 with TRBJ1-1, with D possibly being TRBD1 (6 bases). The V end lost 6 bases, the J end lost 4 bases, and 18 bases lay between the germline ends. Germline V gene data show CDR1 as SGHVS and CDR2 as FQNEAQ. The CDR3 extends over 15 amino acids. The CDR3 sequence: CASRPKQGRGTEAFF. The CDR3 coding sequence is TGTGCCAGCAGACCCAAACAGGGTCGAGGCACTGAAGCTTTCTTT.

The V call is TRBV12-3 or TRBV12-4, the J call TRBJ1-1; 7 positions agree with TRBD1. The CDR3 is made up of 12 amino acids. V was pared by 7 bases and J by 10 bases, with 9 bases of the junction left unmatched. The CDR3 loop is CASKGQAWGAFF. CDR3 in DNA: TGTGCCAGCAAAGGACAGGCCTGGGGAGCTTTCTTT.

The CDR3 is CASSLFAGTALAYNSPLHF. CDR3 sequence (DNA): TGTGCCAGCAGTTTATTTGCGGGGACCGCTCTCGCCTATAATTCACCCCTCCACTTT. The chain links TRBV27 to TRBJ1-6; tentative D call: TRBD1 (5 bases). Trimming took 1 base from V and 2 from J, leaving 18 bases between them. This CDR3 spans 19 amino acids. Germline lookup yields CDR1 MNHEY and CDR2 SMNVEV (reference sequence).

The chain employs TRBV4-3 and TRBJ2-5, with 11 bases fitting TRBD1. V was pared by 4 bases and J by 4 bases, with 8 bases of the junction left unmatched. CDR3 size: 16 residues. Per the germline V gene, CDR1 is LGHNA and CDR2 is YSLEER. CDR3 sequence: CASSLGTGGVGETQYF. The CDR3 DNA is TGCGCCAGCAGCCTTGGGACAGGGGGAGTGGGAGAGACCCAGTACTTC.

This chain links TRBV6-5 with TRBJ2-7; the match to TRBD1 covers 8 bases. J was trimmed by 0 bases and V by 5 bases; bases with no gene match: 6. Per the germline V gene, CDR1 is MNHEY and CDR2 is SVGAGI. This CDR3 has 15 residues. CDR3 DNA: TGTGCCAGCAGTACCACGACAGGGGCCTCCTACGAGCAGTACTTC. This encodes CASSTTTGASYEQYF.

The CDR3 sequence: CASSSIAGGFTDTQYF. CDR3 DNA sequence: TGTGCCAGCAGCTCCATAGCGGGAGGGTTCACAGATACGCAGTATTTT. V is TRBV11-2 and J is TRBJ2-3; 11 nucleotides agree with TRBD2. Germline CDR1 is SGHAT and CDR2 is FQNNGV. Trimming took 4 bases from V and 2 from J; bases not matched to a gene: 5. This CDR3 has 16 amino acids.

The rearrangement uses TRBV15 and TRBJ1-2; possibly TRBD1 for D (6 bases). The CDR3 covers 11 residues. V lost 4 bases to trimming and J lost 8 bases, with 8 bases between them. Germline V lookup: CDR1 LNHNV, CDR2 YYDKDF (reference sequence). For the CDR3, the DNA is TGTGCCACCAGCAACAGGGACGGCTACACCTTC. This gives the protein CATSNRDGYTF. The variable domain in full, completed from reference TRBV15 and TRBJ1-2, reads DAMVIQNPRYQVTQFGKPVTLSCSQTLNHNVMYWYQQKSSQAPKLLFHYYDKDFNNEADTPDNFQSRRPNTSFCFLDIRSPGLGDTAMYLCATSNRDGYTFGSGTRLTVV.

The gene calls are TRBV15 and TRBJ2-2; 7 nucleotides agree with TRBD1. V trimming: 4 bases; J trimming: 0 bases; junction bases outside the gene matches: 5. Germline CDR1 reads LNHNV; CDR2 reads YYDKDF (reference sequence). CDR3 size: 16 residues. CDR3 sequence: CATSTFRGTNTGELFF. The CDR3 nucleotides read TGTGCCACCAGCACCTTCAGGGGGACGAACACCGGGGAGCTGTTTTTT.

The chain employs TRBV29-1 and TRBJ2-3; 7 positions agree with TRBD1. The ends lost 2 bases at V and 5 bases at J; junction bases unmatched: 10. The CDR3 spans 15 residues. Germline V gene lookup returns CDR1 SQVTM and CDR2 ANQGSEA. The CDR3 nucleotides read TGCAGCGTTGAACGGACAGGCCTTGCTGGAGATACGCAGTATTTT. It is translated as CSVERTGLAGDTQYF.

The gene calls are TRBV19 and TRBJ1-4; 9 nucleotides line up with TRBD1. The CDR3 spans 16 residues. CDR1 LNHDA and CDR2 SQIVND come from the germline V gene (reference sequence). The V and J ends lost 5 bases and 8 bases, in that order; junction bases with no gene match: 12. The CDR3 DNA sequence: TGTGCCAGTAGTCAACCCTTTTCGGACAGGGGCGAAAAACTGTTTTTT. This sequence encodes CASSQPFSDRGEKLFF. The full variable domain, its missing parts supplied by reference TRBV19 and TRBJ1-4, is DGGITQSPKYLFRKEGQNVTLSCEQNLNHDAMYWYRQDPGQGLRLIYYSQIVNDFQKGDIAEGYSVSREKKESFPLTVTSAQKNPTAFYLCASSQPFSDRGEKLFFGSGTQLSVL.

The chain combines TRBV3-1 (or the pseudogene TRBV3-2) with TRBJ2-1; 14 bases match TRBD2. This CDR3 spans 16 amino acids. CDR1 is LGHDT and CDR2 is YNNKEL in the germline V gene (reference sequence). The V gene end was trimmed by 3 bases and the J gene end by 7 bases; junction bases not matched to a gene: 5. DNA for the CDR3: TGTGCCAGCAGCCAGGCCGGGACTAGCGGGAGTAATGAGCAGTTCTTC. It encodes CASSQAGTSGSNEQFF.

This rearrangement joins TRBV5-1 to TRBJ2-7; 9 bases agree with TRBD2. Germline V gene sequence: CDR1 SGHRS, CDR2 YFSETQ. V shed 4 bases and J 2 bases; nucleotides not matched to a gene: 4. This CDR3 is 14 amino acids long. This chain's CDR3 is CASSTGTSTYEQYF. CDR3 nucleotides: TGCGCCAGCAGCACCGGGACTAGCACCTACGAGCAGTACTTC.

The CDR3 nucleotides are TGTGCCAGCAGCCAGGGGGGAGGGCAGTATTTT. Residues: CASSQGGGQYF. The chain has TRBV6-5 and TRBJ2-3, with TRBD1 as a possible D gene (7 bases). Trimming left V 6 bases short and J 11 bases short, with 12 bases between. This CDR3 is 11 amino acids long. Germline V lookup: CDR1 MNHEY, CDR2 SVGAGI.

This chain uses TRBV19 with TRBJ1-1; no clear D. Trimming took off 5 bases at V and 2 bases at J, with 9 bases between the two ends. CDR3 length: 13 amino acids. The germline gives CDR1 LNHDA, CDR2 SQIVND (reference sequence). The CDR3, as DNA: TGTGCCAGTAGTTTTGACATCAACACTGAAGCTTTCTTT. It codes for CASSFDINTEAFF.

The chain couples TRBV11-3 to TRBJ2-2; TRBD1 is a possible D gene (6 bases). V was shortened by 8 bases and J by 1 base, with 8 bases between the two germline ends. Germline assignment: CDR1 SGHNT and CDR2 YENEEA. CDR3 length: 13 amino acids. This CDR3 is CASGQWNTGELFF. CDR3 DNA sequence: TGTGCCAGCGGACAGTGGAACACCGGGGAGCTGTTTTTT.

This clone was detected only a few times. The chain has TRBV15 and TRBJ2-3; perhaps TRBD2 as D (5 bases). This CDR3 spans 13 amino acids. Germline loops: CDR1 LNHNV, CDR2 YYDKDF (reference sequence). Trimming took off 5 bases at V and 6 bases at J, with 12 bases between the two ends. The CDR3 nucleotides are TGTGCCACCAGCGGACCTCGAGGGGATACGCAGTATTTT. Translated, it gives CATSGPRGDTQYF.